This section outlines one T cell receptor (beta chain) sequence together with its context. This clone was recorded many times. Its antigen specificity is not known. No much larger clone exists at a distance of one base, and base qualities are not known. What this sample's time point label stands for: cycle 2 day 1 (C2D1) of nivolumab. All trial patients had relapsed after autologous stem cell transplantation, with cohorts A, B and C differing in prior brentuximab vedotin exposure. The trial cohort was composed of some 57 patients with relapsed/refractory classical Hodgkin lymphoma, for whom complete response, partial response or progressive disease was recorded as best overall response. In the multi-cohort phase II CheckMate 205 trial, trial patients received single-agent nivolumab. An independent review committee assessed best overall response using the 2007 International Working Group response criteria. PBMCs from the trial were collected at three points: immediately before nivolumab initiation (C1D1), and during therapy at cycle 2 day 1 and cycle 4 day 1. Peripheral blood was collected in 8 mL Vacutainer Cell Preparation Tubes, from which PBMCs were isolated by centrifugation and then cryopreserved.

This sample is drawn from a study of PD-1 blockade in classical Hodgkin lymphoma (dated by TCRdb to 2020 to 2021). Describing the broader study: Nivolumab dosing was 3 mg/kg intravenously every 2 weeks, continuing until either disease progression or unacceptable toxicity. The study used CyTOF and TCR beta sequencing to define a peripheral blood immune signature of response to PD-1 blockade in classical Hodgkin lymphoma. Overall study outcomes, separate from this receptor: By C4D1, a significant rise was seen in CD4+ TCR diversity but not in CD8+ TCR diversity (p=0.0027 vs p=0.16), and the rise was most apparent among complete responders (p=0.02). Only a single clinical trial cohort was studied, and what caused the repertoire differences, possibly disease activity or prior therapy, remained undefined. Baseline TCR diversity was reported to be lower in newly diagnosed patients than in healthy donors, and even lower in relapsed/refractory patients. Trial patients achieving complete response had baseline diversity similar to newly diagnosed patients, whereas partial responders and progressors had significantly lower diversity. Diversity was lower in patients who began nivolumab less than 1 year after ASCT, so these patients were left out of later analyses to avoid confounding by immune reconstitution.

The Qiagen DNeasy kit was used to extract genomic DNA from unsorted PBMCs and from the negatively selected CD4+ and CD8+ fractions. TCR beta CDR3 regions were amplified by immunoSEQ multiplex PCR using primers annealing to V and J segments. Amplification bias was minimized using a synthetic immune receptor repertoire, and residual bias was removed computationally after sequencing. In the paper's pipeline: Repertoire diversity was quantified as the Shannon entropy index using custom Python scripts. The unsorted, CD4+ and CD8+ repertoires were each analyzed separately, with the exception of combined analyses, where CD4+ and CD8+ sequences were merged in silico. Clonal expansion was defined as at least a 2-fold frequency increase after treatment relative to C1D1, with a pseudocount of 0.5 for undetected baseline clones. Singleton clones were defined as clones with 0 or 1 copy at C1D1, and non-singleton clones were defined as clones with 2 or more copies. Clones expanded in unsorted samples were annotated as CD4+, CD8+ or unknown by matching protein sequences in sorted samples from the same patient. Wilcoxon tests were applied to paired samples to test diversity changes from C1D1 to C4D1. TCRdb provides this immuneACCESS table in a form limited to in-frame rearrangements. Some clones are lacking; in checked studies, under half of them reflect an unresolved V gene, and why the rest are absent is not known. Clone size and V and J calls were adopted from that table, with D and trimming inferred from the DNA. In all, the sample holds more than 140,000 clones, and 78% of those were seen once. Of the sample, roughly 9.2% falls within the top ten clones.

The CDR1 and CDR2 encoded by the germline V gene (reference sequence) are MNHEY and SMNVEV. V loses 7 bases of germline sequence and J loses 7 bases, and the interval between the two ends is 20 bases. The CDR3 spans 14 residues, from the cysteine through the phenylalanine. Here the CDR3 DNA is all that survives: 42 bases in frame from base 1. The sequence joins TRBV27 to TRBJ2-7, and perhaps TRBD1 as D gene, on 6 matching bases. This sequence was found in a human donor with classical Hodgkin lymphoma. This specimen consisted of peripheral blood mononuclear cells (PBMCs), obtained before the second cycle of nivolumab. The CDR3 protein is CASKLQGVRREQYF. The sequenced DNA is TGTGCCAGCAAGTTACAGGGAGTTAGAAGGGAGCAGTACTTC.